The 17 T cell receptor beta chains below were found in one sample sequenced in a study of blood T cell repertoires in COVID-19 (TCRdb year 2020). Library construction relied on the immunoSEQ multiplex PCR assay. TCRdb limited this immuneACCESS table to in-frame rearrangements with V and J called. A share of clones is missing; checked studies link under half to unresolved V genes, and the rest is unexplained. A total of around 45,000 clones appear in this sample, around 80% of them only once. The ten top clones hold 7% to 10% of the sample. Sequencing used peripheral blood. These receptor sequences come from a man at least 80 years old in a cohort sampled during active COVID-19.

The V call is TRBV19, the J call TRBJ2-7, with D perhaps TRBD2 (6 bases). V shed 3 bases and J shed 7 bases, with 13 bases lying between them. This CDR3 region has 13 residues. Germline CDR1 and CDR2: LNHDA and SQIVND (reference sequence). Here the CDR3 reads CASSIQRGGEQYF. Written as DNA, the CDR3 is TGTGCCAGTAGTATTCAGCGAGGAGGGGAGCAGTACTTC. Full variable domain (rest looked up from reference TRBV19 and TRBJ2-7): DGGITQSPKYLFRKEGQNVTLSCEQNLNHDAMYWYRQDPGQGLRLIYYSQIVNDFQKGDIAEGYSVSREKKESFPLTVTSAQKNPTAFYLCASSIQRGGEQYFGPGTRLTVT.

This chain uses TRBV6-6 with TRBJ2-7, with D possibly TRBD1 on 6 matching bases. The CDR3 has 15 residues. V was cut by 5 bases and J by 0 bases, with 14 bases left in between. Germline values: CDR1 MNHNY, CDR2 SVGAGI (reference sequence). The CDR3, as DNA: TGTGCCAGCAGTACTAACAGGGCCAACTCCTACGAGCAGTACTTC. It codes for CASSTNRANSYEQYF.

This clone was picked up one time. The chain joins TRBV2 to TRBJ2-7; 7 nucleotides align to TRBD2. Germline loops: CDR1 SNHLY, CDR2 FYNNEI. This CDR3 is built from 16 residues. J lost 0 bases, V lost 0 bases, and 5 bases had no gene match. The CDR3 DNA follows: TGTGCCAGCAGTGAAGCGGGAGCGGGGCGCTCCTACGAGCAGTACTTC. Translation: CASSEAGAGRSYEQYF.

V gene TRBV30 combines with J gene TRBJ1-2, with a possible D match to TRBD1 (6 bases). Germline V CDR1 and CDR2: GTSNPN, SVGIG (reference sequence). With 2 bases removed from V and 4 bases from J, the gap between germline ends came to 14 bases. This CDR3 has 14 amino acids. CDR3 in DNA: TGTGCCTGGAGTTATGGACAGTCACGCTATGGCTACACCTTC. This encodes CAWSYGQSRYGYTF.

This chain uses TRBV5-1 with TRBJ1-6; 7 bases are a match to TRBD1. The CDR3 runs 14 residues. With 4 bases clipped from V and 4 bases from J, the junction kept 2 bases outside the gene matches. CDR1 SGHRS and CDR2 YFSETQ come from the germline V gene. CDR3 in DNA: TGCGCCAGCAGCCCGGGACAGTATAATTCACCCCTCCACTTT. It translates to CASSPGQYNSPLHF.

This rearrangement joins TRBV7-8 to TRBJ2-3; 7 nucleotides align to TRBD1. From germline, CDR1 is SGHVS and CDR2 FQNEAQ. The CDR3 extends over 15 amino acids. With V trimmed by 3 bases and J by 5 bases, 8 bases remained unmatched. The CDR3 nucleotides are TGTGCCAGCAGCTTCGGACAGGTCATAAGAGATACGCAGTATTTT. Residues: CASSFGQVIRDTQYF.

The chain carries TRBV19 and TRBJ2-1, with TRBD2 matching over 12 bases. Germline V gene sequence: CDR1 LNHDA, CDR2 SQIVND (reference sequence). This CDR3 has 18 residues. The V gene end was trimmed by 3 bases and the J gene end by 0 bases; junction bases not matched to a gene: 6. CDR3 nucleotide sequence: TGTGCCAGTAGTATGGGGACTAGCGGGTGGAGCTCCTACAATGAGCAGTTCTTC. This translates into CASSMGTSGWSSYNEQFF.

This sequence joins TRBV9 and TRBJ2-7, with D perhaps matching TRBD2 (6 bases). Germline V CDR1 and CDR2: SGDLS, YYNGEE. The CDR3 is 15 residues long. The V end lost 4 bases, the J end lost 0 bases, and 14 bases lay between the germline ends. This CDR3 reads CASSPTGEVSYEQYF. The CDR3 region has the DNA TGTGCCAGCAGCCCCACGGGGGAGGTCTCCTACGAGCAGTACTTC.

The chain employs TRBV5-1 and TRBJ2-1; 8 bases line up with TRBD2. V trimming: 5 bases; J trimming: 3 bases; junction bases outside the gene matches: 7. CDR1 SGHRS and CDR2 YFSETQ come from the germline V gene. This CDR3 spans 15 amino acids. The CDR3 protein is CASSDSGGSYNEQFF. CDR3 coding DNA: TGCGCCAGCAGTGATTCGGGGGGGAGCTACAATGAGCAGTTCTTC.

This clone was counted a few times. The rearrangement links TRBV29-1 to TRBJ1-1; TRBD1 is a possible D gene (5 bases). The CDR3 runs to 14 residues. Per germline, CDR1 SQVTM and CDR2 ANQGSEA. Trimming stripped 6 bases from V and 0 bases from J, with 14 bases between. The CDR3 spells CSVDDGHLNTEAFF. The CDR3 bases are TGCAGCGTCGATGACGGACACCTGAACACTGAAGCTTTCTTT.

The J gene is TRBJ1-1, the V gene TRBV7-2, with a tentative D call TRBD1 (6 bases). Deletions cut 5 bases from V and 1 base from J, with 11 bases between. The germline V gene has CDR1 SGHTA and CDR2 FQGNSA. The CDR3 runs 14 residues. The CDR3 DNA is TGTGCCAGCAGCCCAGGGGTCTCGAACACTGAAGCTTTCTTT. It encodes CASSPGVSNTEAFF. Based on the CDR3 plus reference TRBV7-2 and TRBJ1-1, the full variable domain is GAGVSQSPSNKVTEKGKDVELRCDPISGHTALYWYRQSLGQGLEFLIYFQGNSAPDKSGLPSDRFSAERTGGSVSTLTIQRTQQEDSAVYLCASSPGVSNTEAFFGQGTRLTVV.

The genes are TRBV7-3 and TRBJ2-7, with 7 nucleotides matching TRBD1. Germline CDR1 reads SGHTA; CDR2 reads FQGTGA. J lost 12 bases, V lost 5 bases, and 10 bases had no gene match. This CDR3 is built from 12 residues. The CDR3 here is CASSRGQLTPYF. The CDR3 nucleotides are TGTGCCAGCAGCCGGGGACAGCTCACACCGTACTTC.

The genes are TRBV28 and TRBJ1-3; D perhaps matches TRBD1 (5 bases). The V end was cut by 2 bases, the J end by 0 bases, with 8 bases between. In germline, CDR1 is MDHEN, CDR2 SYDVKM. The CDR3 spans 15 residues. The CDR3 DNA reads TGTGCCAGCAGTTTAAGGGGTTTCTCTGGAAACACCATATATTTT. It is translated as CASSLRGFSGNTIYF.

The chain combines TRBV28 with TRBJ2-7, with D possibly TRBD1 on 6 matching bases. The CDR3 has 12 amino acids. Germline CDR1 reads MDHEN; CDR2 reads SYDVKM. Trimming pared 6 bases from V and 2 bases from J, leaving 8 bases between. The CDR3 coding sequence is TGTGCCAGCAGAAGACAGGCCTACGAGCAGTACTTC. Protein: CASRRQAYEQYF.

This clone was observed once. CDR3 nucleotides: TGTGCCATCAGTGAGTCTCGAGACAATGAGCAGTTCTTC. This gives the protein CAISESRDNEQFF. The rearrangement joins TRBV10-3 to TRBJ2-1; D unclear. CDR3 length: 13 amino acids. The germline CDR1 and CDR2 sequences are ENHRY and SYGVKD. Between the trimmed V and J ends, which lost 0 bases and 5 bases, there was a span of 5 bases.

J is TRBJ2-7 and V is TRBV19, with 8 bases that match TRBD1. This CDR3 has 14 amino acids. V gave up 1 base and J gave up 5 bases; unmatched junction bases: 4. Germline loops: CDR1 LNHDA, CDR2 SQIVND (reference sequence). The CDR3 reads CASSIGTGRDEQYF. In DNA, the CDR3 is TGTGCCAGTAGTATAGGGACAGGGCGCGACGAGCAGTACTTC.

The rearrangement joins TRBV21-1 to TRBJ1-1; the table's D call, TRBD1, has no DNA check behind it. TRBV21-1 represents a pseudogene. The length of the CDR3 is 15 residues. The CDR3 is CASSKDRGMNTEAFF. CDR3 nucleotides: TGTGCCAGCAGCAAAGACAGGGGCATGAACACTGAAGCTTTCTTT.